This T cell receptor (beta chain) was recorded in a study of T cells in Graves' hyperthyroidism and ophthalmopathy. Overall study findings and caveats: Blood also held most thyroid clonotypes expanded beyond 0.001.

CDR1 MNHEY and CDR2 SMNVEV come from the germline V gene (reference sequence). The CDR3 covers 13 residues. Between the trimmed V and J ends, which lost 3 bases and 14 bases, there was a span of 14 bases. Turning to this clonotype: Antigen unknown.

Amplification yielded TCR beta CDR3 regions, with RNA transcripts as the source. Initially, a first-round RT-PCR of the TCR CDR3 employed the HTBI primer set. TCRdb re-derived calls from the multiplex PCR reads in MiXCR, one entry per CDR3 protein. The sample has 700,000 to 950,000 distinct CDR3 sequences, under 45% seen once. Graves' hyperthyroidism was deemed stable given no ophthalmopathy progression within 18 months. The study left out patients who had uncontrolled infection, other autoimmune disease, pregnancy or lactation. Clinicians diagnosed patients from clinical symptoms, serum thyroxine and TRAb, thyroid ultrasound and orbital computed tomography.

Input material: blood. This chain links TRBV27 with TRBJ1-6, with a possible D match to TRBD1 (5 bases). This clonotype originated in a woman aged 40 to 50 with Graves' hyperthyroidism. The CDR3 here is CASSFGPGRTLHF. For the CDR3, the DNA is TGTGCCAGCAGTTTTGGGCCAGGGAGAACCCTCCACTTT.